Below are 8 T cell receptor beta chains sequenced from a single sample in a study of blood T cell repertoires in COVID-19. Data came from immunoSEQ multiplex PCR; TCRdb stores just in-frame clones and leaves some out. Altogether 140,000 to 150,000 clones are present, over 80% being singletons, with the ten largest covering about 1.5%. The specimen was peripheral blood. The receptor source for this set is a woman in her forties or fifties with acute or convalescent COVID-19.

The chain uses TRBV9 and TRBJ2-7; D unresolved. This CDR3 region has 12 residues. Deletions cut 5 bases from V and 3 bases from J, with 9 bases between. Germline V gene lookup returns CDR1 SGDLS and CDR2 YYNGEE. The CDR3 nucleotides are TGTGCCAGCAGTGCCCCAGGCTACGAGCAGTACTTC. The encoded protein is CASSAPGYEQYF. Full variable domain (missing parts from reference TRBV9 and TRBJ2-7): DSGVTQTPKHLITATGQRVTLRCSPRSGDLSVYWYQQSLDQGLQFLIQYYNGEERAKGNILERFSAQQFPDLHSELNLSSLELGDSALYFCASSAPGYEQYFGPGTRLTVT.

This chain links TRBV19 with TRBJ1-5; TRBD1 matches at 9 bases. CDR1 and CDR2 from the germline V gene are LNHDA and SQIVND (reference sequence). The length of the CDR3 is 15 residues. V was clipped by 4 bases and J by 2 bases; unmatched bases: 3. CDR3 coding DNA: TGTGCCAGTAGTACGGGACAGGGTCGCAATCAGCCCCAGCATTTT. This codes for CASSTGQGRNQPQHF.

The chain joins TRBV5-5 to TRBJ1-6; no definite D call. CDR3 length equals 13 residues. V lost 0 bases and J 10 bases, leaving 8 bases between the germline ends. Germline V lookup: CDR1 SGHKS, CDR2 YYEKEE (reference sequence). The chain's CDR3 is CASSLVGPSPLHF. CDR3 in DNA: TGTGCCAGCAGCTTGGTCGGTCCATCACCCCTCCACTTT.

The genes are TRBV2 and TRBJ1-5; no firm D call. V was cut by 3 bases and J by 3 bases, with 9 bases left in between. This CDR3 is 14 amino acids long. Germline values: CDR1 SNHLY, CDR2 FYNNEI. The CDR3 nucleotides are TGTGCCAGCAGTGACGCGGAATTCAATCAGCCCCAGCATTTT. Residues: CASSDAEFNQPQHF.

This chain links TRBV19 with TRBJ2-1; 8 nucleotides agree with TRBD2. The junction had 20 bases not matched to a gene; V was cut back by 8 bases and J by 8 bases. The germline V gene has CDR1 LNHDA and CDR2 SQIVND (reference sequence). CDR3 size: 17 residues. CDR3 region: CASRLTGSGGPWHEQFF. CDR3 bases: TGTGCCAGTCGGCTCACTGGGTCGGGAGGGCCTTGGCATGAGCAGTTCTTC. The full variable domain, with the rest looked up from reference TRBV19 and TRBJ2-1, is DGGITQSPKYLFRKEGQNVTLSCEQNLNHDAMYWYRQDPGQGLRLIYYSQIVNDFQKGDIAEGYSVSREKKESFPLTVTSAQKNPTAFYLCASRLTGSGGPWHEQFFGPGTRLTVL.

The V call is TRBV10-3, the J call TRBJ1-5, with 7 bases identical to TRBD1. The CDR3 has 13 residues. Germline CDR1 ENHRY, CDR2 SYGVKD. V dropped 5 bases and J dropped 7; count of bases not matched to a gene: 5. The CDR3 DNA follows: TGTGCCATCAGTACAGGGGCGGGACAGCCCCAGCATTTT. This gives the protein CAISTGAGQPQHF.

The J gene is TRBJ1-2, the V gene TRBV2; TRBD1 aligns across 9 bases. Losses at the gene ends were 0 bases for V and 7 bases for J; bases not matched to a gene: 9. This CDR3 comprises 16 residues. Germline CDR1 reads SNHLY; CDR2 reads FYNNEI. CDR3 amino acids: CASSEALRDRGSGYTF. The CDR3 bases are TGTGCCAGCAGTGAAGCGCTTCGTGACAGGGGGAGTGGCTACACCTTC.

The rearrangement joins TRBV3-1 (or the pseudogene TRBV3-2) to TRBJ1-3; tentative D call: TRBD1 (5 bases). This CDR3 has 14 residues. Per germline, CDR1 LGHDT and CDR2 YNNKEL (reference sequence). Trimming removed 3 bases at V and 0 bases at J, with 6 bases between. Here the CDR3 reads CASSHRDSGNTIYF. The DNA of the CDR3 is TGTGCCAGCAGCCACAGGGACTCTGGAAACACCATATATTTT.